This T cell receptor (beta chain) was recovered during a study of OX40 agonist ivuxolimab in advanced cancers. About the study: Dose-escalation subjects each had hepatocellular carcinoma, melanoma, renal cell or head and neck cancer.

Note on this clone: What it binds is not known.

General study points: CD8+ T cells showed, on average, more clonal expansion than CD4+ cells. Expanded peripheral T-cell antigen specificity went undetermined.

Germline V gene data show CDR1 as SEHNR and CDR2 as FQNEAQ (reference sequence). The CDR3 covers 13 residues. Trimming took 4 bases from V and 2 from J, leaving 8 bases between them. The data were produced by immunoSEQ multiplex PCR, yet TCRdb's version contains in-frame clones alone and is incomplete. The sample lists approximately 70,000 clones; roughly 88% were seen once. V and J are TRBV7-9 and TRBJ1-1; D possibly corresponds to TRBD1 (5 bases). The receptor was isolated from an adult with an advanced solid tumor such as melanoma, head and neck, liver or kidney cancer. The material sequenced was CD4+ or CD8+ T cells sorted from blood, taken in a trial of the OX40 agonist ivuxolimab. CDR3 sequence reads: CASSSGGNTEAFF. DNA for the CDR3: TGTGCCAGCAGCTCGGGGGGAAACACTGAAGCTTTCTTT.